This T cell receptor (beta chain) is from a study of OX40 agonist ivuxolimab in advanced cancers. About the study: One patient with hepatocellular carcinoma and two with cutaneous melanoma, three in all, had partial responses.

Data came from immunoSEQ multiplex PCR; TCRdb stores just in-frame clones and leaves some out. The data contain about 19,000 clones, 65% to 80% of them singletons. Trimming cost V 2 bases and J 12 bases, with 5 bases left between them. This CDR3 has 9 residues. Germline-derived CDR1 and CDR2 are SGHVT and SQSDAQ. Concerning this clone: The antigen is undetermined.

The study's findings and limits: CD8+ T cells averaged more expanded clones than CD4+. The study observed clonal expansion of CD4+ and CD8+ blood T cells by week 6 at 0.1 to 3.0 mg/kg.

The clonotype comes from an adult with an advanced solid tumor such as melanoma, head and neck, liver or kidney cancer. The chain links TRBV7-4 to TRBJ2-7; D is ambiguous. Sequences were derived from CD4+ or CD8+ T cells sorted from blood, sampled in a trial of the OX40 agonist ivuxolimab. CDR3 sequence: CASSLWGYF. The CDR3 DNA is TGTGCCAGCAGCTTATGGGGGTACTTC.